This is a list of T cell receptor beta chains from one sample in a study of CD8 T cells in ankylosing spondylitis. MiXCR, applied by TCRdb to the 5' RACE reads, yields one record per CDR3 protein. The sample carries some 250,000 distinct CDR3 sequences, 20% to 30% recorded once. Sequencing was carried out using blood, either unsorted or a sorted T cell fraction (not recorded which). The receptors were sampled from a male donor with ankylosing spondylitis or in good health (not recorded which). Each CDR3 is given with its conserved first and last residue.

V gene	J gene	CDR3 protein
TRBV20-1	TRBJ1-2	CSARDSLSMDYTF
TRBV12-3/TRBV12-4	TRBJ2-5	CASSFYDQETQYF
TRBV5-4	TRBJ2-1	CASSPDSRSNNEQFF
TRBV5-1	TRBJ1-2	CASSILDSSYGYTF
TRBV6-5	TRBJ2-3	CASSSTNIGGVEYF
TRBV20-1	TRBJ2-3	CSARPEERTGYPGTQYF
TRBV12-3/TRBV12-4	TRBJ2-1	CACSLGGRLAGGGEQFF
TRBV27	TRBJ1-4	CASRSGGDDEKLFF
TRBV5-1	TRBJ2-3	CASSFEETGIDTQYF
TRBV20-1	TRBJ2-2	CSARAPGPNLYGELFF
TRBV20-1	TRBJ1-2	CSAIEEGVGYTF
TRBV10-1	TRBJ2-5	CASSIPTGLQETQYF
TRBV29-1	TRBJ2-1	CSVLPKGVQGSYNEQFF
TRBV20-1	TRBJ2-2	CSVEQGELFF
TRBV27	TRBJ1-2	CASSLWGGFSYGYTF
TRBV29-1	TRBJ2-7	CSGGNRGGYEQYF
TRBV6-1	TRBJ1-2	CASRGTRLDGYTF
TRBV19	TRBJ2-7	CASSIEEFTRQYF
TRBV7-2	TRBJ1-1	CASSPTGWGTEAFF
TRBV10-3	TRBJ2-2	CAIRGGAGVKDTGELFF